Sequencing of this T cell receptor (beta chain) was carried out in a study of T cells in Graves' hyperthyroidism and ophthalmopathy (dated by TCRdb to about 2019). In the study overall: Peripheral blood samples were taken at initial diagnosis, before any treatment was given. To identify TCR V-J signatures that set the groups apart, the researchers used a discovery cohort of 100 patients, made up of fewer than 50 with Graves' ophthalmopathy and some 56 with stable Graves' hyperthyroidism. The 75 to 100 discovery patients were divided at random into training and test sets in a 7:3 ratio. After blood sampling, hyperthyroidism patients were treated with methimazole at a starting dose of 30 mg daily, and ophthalmopathy patients were treated with high-dose intravenous methylprednisolone. An independent validation cohort of around 19 hyperthyroidism patients and about 15 patients who later progressed to ophthalmopathy tested prospective prediction of ophthalmopathy. Thyroid tissue and blood T-cell repertoires from more than five Graves' hyperthyroidism patients were also compared in the study. TCR Vbeta CDR3 sequencing of 120 to 150 peripheral blood samples (around 45 ophthalmopathy, about 80 hyperthyroidism and 17 progressor patients) is reported in the paper.

The full study reports these points: Ophthalmopathy was separated from stable hyperthyroidism by a 13 V-J signature model, with over 85% sensitivity and about 81% specificity obtained in cross-validation and 80%/75% obtained in testing. Sample size was not statistically predetermined, and blinding of investigators to group allocation was not performed. In validation, progression to ophthalmopathy was predicted by the model with roughly 71% sensitivity and roughly 76% specificity, a median of approximately 6.5 months before onset. Most expanded thyroid clonotypes (frequency above 0.001) were also found in blood, which suggests that blood repertoires may mirror thyroid immune responses.

Ophthalmopathy patients had moderately to severely active disease, Clinical Activity Score of at least 3, NOSPECS grade of at least 4, and duration under 3 months. The study excluded patients with uncontrolled infections, other autoimmune diseases, pregnancy or lactation. Diagnoses were based on clinical symptoms, serum thyroxine and TRAb, thyroid ultrasound and orbital computed tomography. Ficoll-Paque density gradient centrifugation was used to isolate PBMCs from about 10 ml of fresh peripheral blood. Trizol reagent was used to extract total RNA, and RNA quality was then checked on an Agilent 2100 Bioanalyzer. The TCR beta CDR3 regions were amplified from the RNA transcripts. A first-round RT-PCR of the TCR CDR3 used the HTBI primer set with the Qiagen OneStep RT-PCR kit. A second multiplex PCR round built the libraries, followed by size selection and purification. Paired-end sequencing of the libraries was performed with 100 bp reads on an Illumina HiSeq2000. From the authors' description of their analysis: Raw data were processed with SOAPnuke, discarding reads with adapters, uncalled bases, mean Phred below 15, or no exact constant-primer or identifier match. High-quality paired reads were merged with COPE v1.2.5, and unique nucleotide sequences were defined as clonotypes. Clonotypes were aligned to IMGT TRBV, TRBD and TRBJ reference segments using MiTCR v1.1. Only V-J combinations with frequency above 0.0001, covering 99% to 99.2% of repertoires, were analysed. A TCS score was defined as the ratio between F50 (clonal expansion) and ExV (chaos), using BLOSUM62-based TCRdist between CDR3 peptides within each V-J. Welch's t-statistics and random forest reduced fewer than 550 V-J features to 13, which were used in a naive Bayes classifier (R e1071). TCRdb itself trimmed the public reads at Q25 with fastp, ran MiXCR and retained productive beta chains. Merged by CDR3 protein, the rows form single entries marked with the most common genes and DNA. TCRdb's processing, not the authors' own work, is the source of the V and J calls. For this sample the table gives approximately 690,000 distinct CDR3 sequences, of which around 21% were detected only once. The ten top clones hold 34% of the sample.

V loses 4 bases of germline sequence and J loses 1 base, and the interval between the two ends is 17 bases. The CDR3 measures 16 amino acids from cysteine to phenylalanine. The read is trimmed to its CDR3 DNA, 48 bases read in frame from base 1. The germline V gene (reference sequence) supplies CDR1 LNHDA and CDR2 SQIVND. Turning to this clonotype: The target of this receptor is not known. No base quality values were provided; no much bigger clone lies one nucleotide off.

This receptor chain uses TRBV19 and TRBJ2-7; a weak D assignment points to TRBD2 (5 bases agree). The sequenced material came from blood. The TCR comes from a man aged 25 to 40 with Graves' ophthalmopathy. The base sequence is TGTGCCAGTAGTAAAATCTCAACGGGGAATTCCTACGAGCAGTACTTC. Its coded protein is CASSKISTGNSYEQYF.